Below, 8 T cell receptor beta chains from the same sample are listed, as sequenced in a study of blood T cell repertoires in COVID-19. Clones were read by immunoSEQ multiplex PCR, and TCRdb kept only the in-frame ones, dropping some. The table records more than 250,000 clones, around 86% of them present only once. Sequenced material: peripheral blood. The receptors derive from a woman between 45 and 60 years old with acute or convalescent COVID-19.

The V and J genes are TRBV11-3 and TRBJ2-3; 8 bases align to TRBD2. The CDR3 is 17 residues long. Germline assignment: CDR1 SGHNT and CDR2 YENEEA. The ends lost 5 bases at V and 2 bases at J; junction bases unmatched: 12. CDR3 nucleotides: TGTGCCAGCAGCGCATCTCGGACTAGCCAGAACACAGATACGCAGTATTTT. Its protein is CASSASRTSQNTDTQYF.

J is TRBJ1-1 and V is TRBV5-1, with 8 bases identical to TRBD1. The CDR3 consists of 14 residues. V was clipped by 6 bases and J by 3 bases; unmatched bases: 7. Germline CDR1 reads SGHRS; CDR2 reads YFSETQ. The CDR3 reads CASTKDRVDTEAFF. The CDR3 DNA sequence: TGCGCCAGCACAAAGGACAGGGTGGACACTGAAGCTTTCTTT.

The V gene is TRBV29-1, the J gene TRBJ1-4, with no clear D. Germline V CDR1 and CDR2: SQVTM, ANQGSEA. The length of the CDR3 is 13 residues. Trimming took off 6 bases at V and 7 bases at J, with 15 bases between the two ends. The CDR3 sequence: CSVTTMEGEKLFF. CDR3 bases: TGCAGCGTGACCACGATGGAGGGTGAAAAACTGTTTTTT.

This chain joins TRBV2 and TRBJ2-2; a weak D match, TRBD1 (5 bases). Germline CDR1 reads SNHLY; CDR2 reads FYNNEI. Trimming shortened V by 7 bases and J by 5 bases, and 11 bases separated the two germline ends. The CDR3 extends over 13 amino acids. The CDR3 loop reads CASKEGETGELFF. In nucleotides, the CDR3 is TGTGCCAGCAAGGAAGGGGAAACCGGGGAGCTGTTTTTT.

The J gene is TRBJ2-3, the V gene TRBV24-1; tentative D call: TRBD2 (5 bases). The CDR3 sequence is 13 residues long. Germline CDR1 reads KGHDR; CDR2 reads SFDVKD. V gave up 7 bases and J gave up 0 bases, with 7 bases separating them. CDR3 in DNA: TGTGCCACCAGGGACTTTAGCACAGATACGCAGTATTTT. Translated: CATRDFSTDTQYF.

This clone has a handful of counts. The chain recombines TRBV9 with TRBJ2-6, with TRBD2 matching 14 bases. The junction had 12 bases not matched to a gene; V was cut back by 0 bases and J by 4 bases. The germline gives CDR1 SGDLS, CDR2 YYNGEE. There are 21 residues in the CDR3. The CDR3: CASSVGATGLAGVTGANVLTF. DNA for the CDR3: TGTGCCAGCAGCGTAGGTGCGACGGGACTAGCGGGAGTAACGGGGGCCAACGTCCTGACTTTC.

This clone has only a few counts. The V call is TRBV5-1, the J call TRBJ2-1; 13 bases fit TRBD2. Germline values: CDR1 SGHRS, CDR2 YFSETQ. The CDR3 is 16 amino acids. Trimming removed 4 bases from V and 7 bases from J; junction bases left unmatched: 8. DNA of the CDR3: TGCGCCAGCAGCCCACATACTAGCGGGAGGGCGAATGAGCAGTTCTTC. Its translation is CASSPHTSGRANEQFF.

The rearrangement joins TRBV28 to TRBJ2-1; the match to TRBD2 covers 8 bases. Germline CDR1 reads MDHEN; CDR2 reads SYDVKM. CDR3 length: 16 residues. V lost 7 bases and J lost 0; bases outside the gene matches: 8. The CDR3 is CASISRGGSSYNEQFF. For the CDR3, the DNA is TGTGCCAGCATTTCACGGGGGGGGTCCTCCTACAATGAGCAGTTCTTC.